This is a list of T cell receptor beta chains from one sample in a study of beta chain features in type 1 diabetes. Measured with immunoSEQ multiplex PCR; TCRdb has only the in-frame clones, and not every one. The table has 200,000 to 300,000 clones, roughly 70% seen once; the top ten hold roughly 0.048%. Sequenced input: naive CD4+ T cells from blood. These receptors were collected from a man in his thirties or forties in good health. Each CDR3 is given with its conserved first and last residue. A D gene is named only where the DNA matches it firmly. A clone size is listed for some rows: how often the clone was seen (once, few, many), or a class if it is expanded.

d_call | j_call | clone_size | cdr3_length | v_call | cdr3_nt | cdr3_aa
TRBD1 | TRBJ2-7 | few | 17 | TRBV28 | TGTGCCAGCAGGCCGGGACAGGGAGGCGGGAGAGCGTACGAGCAGTACTTC | CASRPGQGGGRAYEQYF
. | TRBJ2-7 | . | 13 | TRBV30 | TGTGCCTGGAGTGTAGGAGGAGCCTACGAGCAGTACTTC | CAWSVGGAYEQYF
. | TRBJ1-4 | once | 12 | TRBV30 | TGTGCCTGGAGTTGGGTTAATGAAAAACTGTTTTTT | CAWSWVNEKLFF
TRBD2 | TRBJ2-1 | . | 13 | TRBV29-1 | TGCAGGGTCGGGACTAGCGGGTACAATGAGCAGTTCTTC | CRVGTSGYNEQFF
. | TRBJ2-1 | . | 12 | TRBV21-1 | TGTGCCAGCAGCCCCCTCTGGGGGGATCTGTTCTTC | CASSPLWGDLFF
TRBD1 | TRBJ2-5 | . | 13 | TRBV7-2 | TGTGCCAGCAGCCCGGGACAGTCGGAGACCCAGTACTTC | CASSPGQSETQYF
TRBD2 | TRBJ2-5 | . | 17 | TRBV30 | TGTGCCTGGAGTACCACCGGGACTAGCGGAATACAAGAGACCCAGTACTTC | CAWSTTGTSGIQETQYF
. | TRBJ1-2 | . | 14 | TRBV30 | TGTGCCTGGAGTGTAAACAGGGTTAACTATGGCTACACCTTC | CAWSVNRVNYGYTF
TRBD1 | TRBJ2-1 | . | 13 | TRBV29-1 | TGCAGCGTTCACAGGGGGCAAGTCGGTGAGCAGTTCTTC | CSVHRGQVGEQFF
. | TRBJ1-1 | . | 13 | TRBV29-1 | TGCAGCGCGGGTCAACTAATGAACACTGAAGCTTTCTTT | CSAGQLMNTEAFF
. | TRBJ2-5 | . | 10 | TRBV2 | TGTGCCATATTCCAAGAGACCCAGTACTTC | CAIFQETQYF
TRBD2 | TRBJ2-3 | . | 14 | TRBV28 | TGTGCCAGCAGTTACGGACTAGCCTCGGATACGCAGTATTTT | CASSYGLASDTQYF
TRBD2 | TRBJ2-1 | . | 16 | TRBV14 | TGTGCCAGCAGCCAAGGTGGACTAGCGGGTTACAATGAGCAGTTCTTC | CASSQGGLAGYNEQFF
TRBD2 | TRBJ2-1 | few | 15 | TRBV28 | TGTGCCAGCAGTCTCAGCGGGAGGGGTTACAATGAGCAGTTCTTC | CASSLSGRGYNEQFF
TRBD1 | TRBJ2-6 | . | 15 | TRBV18 | TGTGCCAGCTCCCTCACAGGGGCTGGGGCCAACGTCCTGACTTTC | CASSLTGAGANVLTF
. | TRBJ2-6 | once | 17 | TRBV4-1 | TGCGCCAGCAGCCAAGAGCCCTCGCGCTCTGGGGCCAACGTCCTGACTTTC | CASSQEPSRSGANVLTF
. | TRBJ2-5 | . | 13 | TRBV10-3 | TGTGCCACCGAACCGGGGGCAGGAGAGACCCAGTACTTC | CATEPGAGETQYF
. | TRBJ2-2 | . | 13 | TRBV6-6 | TGTGCCAGCAGTTCCCACCCGAGGACTGAGCTGTTTTTT | CASSSHPRTELFF
. | TRBJ2-1 | . | 13 | TRBV4-3 | TGCGCCAGCAGCCAAGTTAGGGGGAATGAGCAGTTCTTC | CASSQVRGNEQFF
TRBD2 | TRBJ2-3 | . | 16 | TRBV9 | TGTGCCAGCAGCCTGCCCTTACTAGCGGCCACAGATACGCAGTATTTT | CASSLPLLAATDTQYF
TRBD1 | TRBJ1-6 | once | 13 | TRBV30 | TGTGCCTGGAGATCAGGGGGGGATTCACCCCTCCACTTT | CAWRSGGDSPLHF
TRBD1 | TRBJ2-6 | . | 17 | TRBV30 | TGTGCCTGGAGTGGACAGGGGAGATATTCTGGGGCCAACGTCCTGACTTTC | CAWSGQGRYSGANVLTF
. | TRBJ2-7 | . | 14 | TRBV29-1 | TGCAGCGTTGAAATCCAGGGCGGGACCTACGAGCAGTACTTC | CSVEIQGGTYEQYF
. | TRBJ2-1 | . | 11 | TRBV6-5 | TGTGCCAGCAGCTACGGAACCCAGCAGTTCTTC | CASSYGTQQFF
. | TRBJ2-7 | . | 11 | TRBV30 | TGTGCCTGGAGCTCCCTCTACGAGCAGTACTTC | CAWSSLYEQYF
. | TRBJ2-3 | . | 17 | TRBV30 | TGTGCCTGGAATAAACATGTGTTAGCGGAAGGGAGAGATACGCAGTATTTT | CAWNKHVLAEGRDTQYF
. | TRBJ1-6 | . | 14 | TRBV4-2 | TGTGCCAGCAGCCGGGGAGCGGATAATTCACCCCTCCACTTT | CASSRGADNSPLHF
. | TRBJ1-3 | . | 13 | TRBV4-3 | TGCGCCAGCAGCCAAGACTCTGGAAACACCATATATTTT | CASSQDSGNTIYF
. | TRBJ1-1 | few | 12 | TRBV29-1 | TGCAGCGTTCACGGTGCGGCCACTGAAGCTTTCTTT | CSVHGAATEAFF
TRBD2 | TRBJ2-1 | . | 14 | TRBV29-1 | TGCAGCGTTGATGCAGCGGGAGGGCCCAGTGAGCAGTTCTTC | CSVDAAGGPSEQFF
. | TRBJ2-1 | . | 13 | TRBV30 | TGTGCCTGGAGTCGGCTCCACTACAATGAGCAGTTCTTC | CAWSRLHYNEQFF
TRBD2 | TRBJ2-3 | few | 14 | TRBV29-1 | TGCAGCGTTGTGGCTAGCGGGACCACAGATACGCAGTATTTT | CSVVASGTTDTQYF
. | TRBJ2-7 | few | 14 | TRBV7-2 | TGTGCCAGCAGCCCGATCACAGGGTACCACGAGCAGTACTTC | CASSPITGYHEQYF
. | TRBJ1-2 | . | 12 | TRBV2 | TGTGCCAGCAGCGAGGGTAACTATGGCTACACCTTC | CASSEGNYGYTF
. | TRBJ2-2 | . | 16 | TRBV5-4 | TGTGCCAGCAGCATCGCGCAGGGTCACAACACCGGGGAGCTGTTTTTT | CASSIAQGHNTGELFF
. | TRBJ1-6 | few | 15 | TRBV7-9 | TGTGCCAGCAGACCCCAGGGTGGCGGTAATTCACCCCTCCACTTT | CASRPQGGGNSPLHF
TRBD1 | TRBJ1-2 | . | 13 | TRBV7-8 | TGTGCCAGCAGACCCGGGACAGCCTATGGCTACACCTTC | CASRPGTAYGYTF
. | TRBJ2-1 | few | 14 | TRBV25-1 | TGTGCCAGCAGTGAACTCGAGGGTTGGAATGAGCAGTTCTTC | CASSELEGWNEQFF
. | TRBJ2-1 | . | 12 | TRBV7-2 | TGTGCCAGCAGCTTATCGAAGGGTGAGCAGTTCTTC | CASSLSKGEQFF
. | TRBJ1-2 | few | 12 | TRBV30 | TGTGCCTGGAGTCAGGGTAACTATGGCTACACCTTC | CAWSQGNYGYTF
. | TRBJ2-3 | few | 12 | TRBV29-1 | TGCAGCTACCGGTTGGTCACAGATACGCAGTATTTT | CSYRLVTDTQYF
TRBD1 | TRBJ2-5 | . | 14 | TRBV15 | TGTGCCACCAGCAGGCGGACAGGGGCAGAGACCCAGTACTTC | CATSRRTGAETQYF
. | TRBJ1-3 | once | 14 | TRBV29-1 | TGCAGCGTTGAAGGCCGAGCCTCTGGAAACACCATATATTTT | CSVEGRASGNTIYF
TRBD1 | TRBJ1-2 | . | 15 | TRBV6-5 | TGTGCCAGCAGATTGACAGGGAGGTTGAACTATGGCTACACCTTC | CASRLTGRLNYGYTF
TRBD2 | TRBJ2-1 | . | 14 | TRBV13 | TGTGCCAGTCGGCGGGCGGGAGCCTACAATGAGCAGTTCTTC | CASRRAGAYNEQFF
TRBD1 | TRBJ2-3 | . | 13 | TRBV29-1 | TGCAGCGTTAGGGGGCAGTACACAGATACGCAGTATTTT | CSVRGQYTDTQYF
TRBD1 | TRBJ2-1 | few | 16 | TRBV28 | TGTGCCAGCAGTGCAAGGACAGGGGCGGGCTACAATGAGCAGTTCTTC | CASSARTGAGYNEQFF
. | TRBJ2-4 | few | 17 | TRBV14 | TGTGCCAGCAGCCCCCTCTTGGGGACACCCCGGGGAAACATTCAGTACTTC | CASSPLLGTPRGNIQYF
. | TRBJ1-3 | . | 11 | TRBV29-1 | TGCAGCGTTGAAGGGCGGAACACCATATATTTT | CSVEGRNTIYF
. | TRBJ2-1 | . | 15 | TRBV30 | TGTGCCTTCCCGACGGCCGAGAGCTCCTACAATGAGCAGTTCTTC | CAFPTAESSYNEQFF
. | TRBJ2-2 | . | 15 | TRBV30 | TGTGCCTGGAGTGAACCCTTGACGGACACCGGGGAGCTGTTTTTT | CAWSEPLTDTGELFF
TRBD1 | TRBJ2-5 | few | 14 | TRBV29-1 | TGCAGCGTTGAAGACCGACAGGGGTTTGAGACCCAGTACTTC | CSVEDRQGFETQYF